This note documents a single TCR beta chain sequence. Its antigen specificity is not known. No qualities accompany the bases; no much larger clone lies one base away. The cohort consisted of 666 healthy bone marrow donors. All cohort members were sampled while nominally healthy, although unrecorded immune exposures were likely present. The donor tested CMV seronegative, placing the donor among the approximately 400 seronegative members of the cohort. Each donor provided a peripheral blood sample, and peripheral blood mononuclear cells were used for TCR beta sequencing. The Qiagen DNeasy Blood Extraction Kit was used to extract genomic DNA from the blood cell samples. This specimen comes from a study of cytomegalovirus exposure and HLA in healthy donors (dated by TCRdb to 2015 to 2018). Looking at the study overall: In an earlier analysis of around 540 of the donors, around 300 Gb of sequence data and roughly 100 million unique TCR beta sequences from 150 million to 200 million T cells were reported. Donor age, sex, ethnicity and CMV serostatus were compiled alongside the repertoire data. Besides the first cohort of 500 to 700 subjects, a separate validation cohort made up of around 120 different subjects was used. The genetic ancestry cluster associated with self-reported Caucasian donors included over 65% of the 300 to 400 genotyped donors. A later genetic analysis took genome-wide SNP genotypes for about 60% of the roughly 670 donors and used that subset as a discovery cohort. A later analysis re-analyzed previously published TCR beta repertoires from 550 to 700 donors and added high-resolution HLA genotyping to study TCR occurrence patterns. Typing coverage differed by locus: A, B, C, DRB1 and DQB1 were typed in about 629-630 donors, DQA1 in roughly 510, DPA1 in around 580, and DPB1 in 450 to 480. Roughly 300 gigabases of sequencing data and 75 million to 85 million unique TCR sequences made up an early release that covered about 640 HLA-typed donors. Using immunosequencing, the study profiled T cell repertoires from 666 subjects and related those repertoires to cytomegalovirus serostatus. About five DR-DQ haplotypes were treated as single units for association and clustering because of strong linkage in the cohort. The study combined high-throughput TCR immunosequencing, statistical association of individual TCRs with disease status, and machine learning to predict cytomegalovirus infection status. Every discovery cohort repertoire had been produced on one sequencing platform. To decide whether each TCR beta V gene segment behaved as functional or pseudogenic, an earlier analysis of some 580 of the donors relied on high-throughput TCR beta sequencing. On average, roughly 200,000 unique TCR beta nucleotide sequences were sequenced per donor among 398 genotyped donors of the cohort, with roughly 18% of those sequences being non-productive. The study aimed to test whether cataloging public T cell receptors could reveal signatures of past pathogen exposure. Rather than drawing on any new phenotypic data, the later analysis identified candidate immune exposures from TCR beta sequences and the way those sequences occurred across donors. HLA typing covered class I and class II loci at four-digit resolution.

General study outcomes and caveats: A further reported finding was that TCR beta sequences accurately predicted the HLA-A and HLA-B alleles for most subjects in the first cohort. In vitro tests confirmed that three of the cytomegalovirus-associated TCR beta chains recognize cytomegalovirus antigens. Most TCR sequences were seen in very few donors, while some public TCRs were found in many individuals. In a later analysis, most CMV-associated TCR beta chains were found to appear HLA-restricted, with HLA associations seemingly driven largely by CMV exposure. Fewer than 20 rarely observed V segments, including chromosome 9 orphons, were excluded from the earlier analysis of a few hundred of the donors because counts were too low. A later analysis associated around 16,000 TCR beta sequences with specific HLA alleles at a false discovery rate of 0.05. The 87-base-pair reads could not distinguish some IMGT-functional V segments, including TRBV6-2 and TRBV6-3, so those segments were excluded. A later analysis found that HLA-associated TCR beta chains were more clonally expanded and had lower generation probabilities than equally common non-associated chains. The authors suggested that the approach could potentially be generalized to other disease states and immunological phenotypes. In a later analysis, several top co-occurrence clusters were reported to appear linked to parvovirus B19, influenza, CMV and Epstein-Barr virus. Only TCR beta chains were sequenced in this cohort, and the absence of alpha or paired-chain data limited detectable features. Compared with the roughly 700-donor mean, donors in an Asian-associated ancestry cluster had fewer N-insertions in productive TCRs, according to a later genetic analysis. Because HLA typing was missing for some donors at each locus, association tests included only the typed subset. Immune exposure information for the cohort was limited to CMV serostatus. In a later genetic analysis, a missense DCLRE1C variant was associated with V-gene and J-gene trimming of TCR beta chains, and the association was replicated in an independent cohort. A cluster of highly shared sequence variants was judged likely to be a technical artifact of the sequencing pipeline. In an earlier analysis of approximately 590 of the donors, most TCR beta V segments appeared in productive rearrangements about 87% or about 30% of the time, broadly matching IMGT annotations. Assigning TCR associations to individual alleles was difficult when HLA alleles, especially DR and DQ, strongly co-occurred. Sequencing depth was assumed to be roughly uniform across donors in the presence/absence analyses, though that assumption may not hold. Correlated functional status among segregating V segments might reflect linkage disequilibrium, but an unknown experimental factor could not be ruled out. According to a later analysis, TCR association rates differed among HLA loci, with DRB1 alleles showing the most associated TCRs and HLA-C alleles showing the fewest. In the study, about 150 TCR beta chains were listed as associated with cytomegalovirus. The classifier was reported to diagnose cytomegalovirus status with high specificity and sensitivity in both the original cohort and the validation cohort.

Looking up the germline V gene yields CDR1 SGHAT and CDR2 FQNNGV. V loses 6 bases of germline sequence and J loses 3 bases, and the interval between the two ends is 14 bases. Inclusive of the bounding cysteine and phenylalanine, the CDR3 is 15 residues long. Only CDR3 DNA remains: 45 bases, in frame from the first base. Library generation was performed with the immunoSEQ multiplex PCR assay. For the multiplex PCR, a mixture combining 60 forward primers for TCR Vbeta segments and 13 reverse primers for TCR Jbeta segments was used. The CDR3 region of rearranged TCR beta genes was amplified from genomic DNA by a multiplex PCR assay. On the Illumina HiSeq System, the amplified TCR beta libraries were sequenced as 87-base-pair reads. The authors' analysis ran thus. A later analysis tallied 70 million to 100 million unique TCR beta chains across the 666 repertoires, and some 12 million of those chains were shared by two or more donors. To remove PCR and sequencing errors, raw reads were error-corrected and collapsed into unique sequences using a nearest-neighbor algorithm that merged closely related sequences. V, D and J gene segments were assigned by aligning CDR3 sequences to IMGT reference sequences. Each retained sequence needed at least a six-nucleotide match to both a V gene segment and a J gene segment. A rearrangement counted as productive if the CDR3 had no stop codons and remained in frame with V and J, and every other rearrangement counted as non-productive. Following IMGT convention, CDR3 was defined as the stretch from the second conserved V-encoded cysteine to the conserved J-encoded phenylalanine. Sequences without an unambiguous match to a single V gene segment were excluded from the earlier analysis of several hundred of the donors. An earlier analysis of several hundred of the donors called V segments functional above 56.7% productive rearrangements and segregating when the between-donor standard deviation exceeded 5%. A statistical classification framework was built to diagnose cytomegalovirus status from the catalog of TCR beta chain sequences. In a later analysis, TCR nucleotide sequences were compared against IMGT/GENE-DB human TR gene sequences so that V and J genes could be assigned. The TCRdist pipeline was used in a later analysis to assign CDR3 sequences and most-parsimonious VDJ recombination scenarios. In a later analysis, every TCR beta chain was defined by the combination of its CDR3 amino acid sequence and its V-gene family, and reads without a unique V-gene family were dropped. As a way to deal with suspected cross-contamination and a sequencing artifact, a later analysis dropped under 600 nucleotide sequences that were highly shared and had low generation probability. In a later analysis, a clonal expansion index was calculated for each public chain from normalized within-repertoire ranks of inferred template counts. Generation probabilities in a later analysis came from a VDJ recombination model fitted to out-of-frame rearrangements, and those results were checked against IGoR. Hypergeometric tests were used in a later analysis to score TCR-TCR, TCR-HLA and TCR-CMV co-occurrence, with a repertoire-size bias correction applied to the TCR pairs. A later analysis estimated false discovery rates by permuting HLA or CMV assignments 20 times. In a later analysis, co-occurring TCRs were grouped using DBSCAN, and TCRdist sequence similarity was added for clustering within HLA-allele-positive subsets. Co-occurrence clustering excluded repertoires with fewer than 30,000 or more than 120,000 public chains, plus five with anomalous nucleotide sharing. TCRdb retrieved this table from immuneACCESS and kept in-frame rearrangements only. Not all clones are present; in checked studies, unresolved V genes account for under half, and no reason is known for the remainder. The DNA was the basis for D and trimming; V, J and clone size are from that table. The sample data list around 150,000 clones, and 72% of these were observed just once. Together, the top ten hold less than 2.5% of the sample.

The sample taken for sequencing was PBMCs. The chain is made from TRBV11-2 and TRBJ1-4, and perhaps TRBD1 as D gene, on 5 matching bases. The clonotype comes from a middle-aged man in good health and CMV-seronegative. CDR3 region: CASRSTRGANEKLFF. The DNA is TGTGCCAGCAGGTCAACGCGGGGGGCTAATGAAAAACTGTTTTTT.